This T cell receptor (beta chain) stems from a study of cytomegalovirus exposure and HLA in healthy donors. General observations from the study: Later analysis revealed greater clonal expansion in HLA-associated TCR beta chains than in equally common others. Near-uniform donor sequencing depth was presumed by presence/absence analyses. The CMV antigen specificity of three CMV-associated chains was confirmed through in vitro analysis.

As concerns this clone: Its antigen is currently unknown.

The study ran its PCR with 60 Vbeta and 13 Jbeta primers. Here immunoSEQ multiplex PCR was the method, and the copy in TCRdb shows in-frame clones only, minus some. The sample has some 200,000 clones, 80% seen once; the top ten hold 0.65%. Everyone who donated was a healthy bone marrow donor. Germline V CDR1 and CDR2: LNHDA, SQIVND (reference sequence). The CDR3 covers 11 residues. Between the trimmed V and J ends, which lost 8 bases and 3 bases, there was a span of 7 bases. Sample: PBMCs. The chain carries TRBV19 and TRBJ1-1, with D unclear. The source of this sequence is a boy aged 10-17 years in good health and CMV-seronegative. The CDR3 region has the DNA TGTGCCAGTCGTGAGGACACTGAAGCTTTCTTT. Protein product: CASREDTEAFF.